This is a list of T cell receptor beta chains from one sample in a study of blood T cell repertoires in COVID-19. Assay used: immunoSEQ multiplex PCR; TCRdb lists only in-frame clones, some missing. The sample includes over 250,000 clones, over 80% of them seen just once. The sample consisted of peripheral blood. These receptors all come from a middle-aged woman who had recovered from COVID-19. CDR3s leave out the opening cysteine and the closing phenylalanine or tryptophan. The order of the fields is V gene, J gene, CDR3 protein.

>TRBV7-9|TRBJ1-2
ASSLGDSYGYT
>TRBV25-1|TRBJ1-1
ASRGWRHPGPEAF
>TRBV7-9|TRBJ1-1
ASSAQDRGAEAF
>TRBV6-5|TRBJ1-4
ASMGTENEKLF
>TRBV9|TRBJ2-5
ASSVRAGAEETQY
>TRBV4-2|TRBJ1-3
ASSQTPGDSGNTIY
>TRBV30|TRBJ2-5
AWSVGWRETQY
>TRBV7-2|TRBJ2-2
ASSLDYGAGELF
>TRBV28|TRBJ1-4
ASGGGYPNEKLF
>TRBV5-1|TRBJ1-2
ASSFDRNYGYT
>TRBV5-1|TRBJ1-1
ASSLTGEGTEAF
>TRBV4-1|TRBJ1-2
ASSQPVLGNYGYT
>TRBV27|TRBJ2-1
ASSRLRAGWGDEQF
>TRBV2|TRBJ1-5
ASRDRSENQPQH
>TRBV4-1|TRBJ2-7
ASSQGGQGVPTEQY
>TRBV5-1|TRBJ1-1
ASSRRQAPGTEAF
>TRBV6-2/TRBV6-3|TRBJ2-1
ASSYPTSGDSYNEQF
>TRBV6-6|TRBJ2-7
ASSYSQGPYEQY
>TRBV18|TRBJ2-7
ASSSTTAREQY
>TRBV13|TRBJ1-1
ASSTRTGYTEAF
>TRBV7-6|TRBJ2-7
ASSLDPGQSYEQY
>TRBV28|TRBJ2-1
ASSLISRTGSHNEQF
>TRBV7-6|TRBJ1-6
ASSLGRGYNSPLH
>TRBV5-5|TRBJ1-2
ASSLRQDNYGYT
>TRBV19|TRBJ2-7
ASKNQGDSYEQY
>TRBV2|TRBJ1-2
AGARGRNNYGYT
>TRBV19|TRBJ1-1
ASRAVGILTGNGAEAF
>TRBV7-9|TRBJ1-4
ASSSKSRVTNEKLF